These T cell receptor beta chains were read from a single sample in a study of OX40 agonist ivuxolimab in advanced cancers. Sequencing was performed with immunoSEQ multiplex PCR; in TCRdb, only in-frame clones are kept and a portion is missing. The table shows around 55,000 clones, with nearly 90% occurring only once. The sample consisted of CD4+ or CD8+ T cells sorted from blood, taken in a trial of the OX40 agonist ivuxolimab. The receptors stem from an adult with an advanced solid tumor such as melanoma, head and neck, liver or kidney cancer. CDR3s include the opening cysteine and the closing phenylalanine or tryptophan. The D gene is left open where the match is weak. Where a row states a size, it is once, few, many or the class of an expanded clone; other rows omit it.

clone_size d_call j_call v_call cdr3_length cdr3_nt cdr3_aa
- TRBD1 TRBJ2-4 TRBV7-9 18 TGTGCCAGCAGCCGCCCCCGGGACAGGGGTGGGGCCAAAAACATTCAGTACTTC CASSRPRDRGGAKNIQYF
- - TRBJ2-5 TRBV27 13 TGTGCCAGCAAGGCGCCAGATCAAGAGACCCAGTACTTC CASKAPDQETQYF
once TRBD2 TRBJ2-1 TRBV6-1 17 TGTGCCAGCAGTGAAGCGATCAGTAGCGGGAGAATGAATGAGCAGTTCTTC CASSEAISSGRMNEQFF
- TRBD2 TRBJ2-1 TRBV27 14 TGTGCCAGCAGTTTGACTAGCGGCCACAATGAGCAGTTCTTC CASSLTSGHNEQFF
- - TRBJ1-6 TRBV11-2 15 TGTGCCAGCAGCCCCGGGGGATCCTATAATTCACCCCTCCACTTT CASSPGGSYNSPLHF
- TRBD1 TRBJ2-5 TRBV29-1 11 TGCAGCGTGACAGGGGAGGAGACCCAGTACTTC CSVTGEETQYF
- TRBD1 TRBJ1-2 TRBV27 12 TGTGCCAGCGGAACAGGGGTGCGGGGCTACACCTTC CASGTGVRGYTF
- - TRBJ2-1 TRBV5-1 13 TGCGCCAGCAGCTCAGGGGGGAGCAATGAGCAGTTCTTC CASSSGGSNEQFF
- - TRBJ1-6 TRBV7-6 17 TGTGCCAGCAGCTTAGGTAACCCGACAGGACCAAATTCACCCCTCCACTTT CASSLGNPTGPNSPLHF
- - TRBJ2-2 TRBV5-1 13 TGCGCCAGCACCCTGGGGGGAAGGAGGGAGCTGTTTTTT CASTLGGRRELFF
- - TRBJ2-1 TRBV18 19 TGTGCCAGCTCACCTTCTGTCCCAATCGGGCCTAACCCCTACAATGAGCAGTTCTTC CASSPSVPIGPNPYNEQFF
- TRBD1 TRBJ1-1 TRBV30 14 TGTGCCTGGAGTTTACAGGGGACCCTCTCTGAAGCTTTCTTT CAWSLQGTLSEAFF
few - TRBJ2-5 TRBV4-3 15 TGCGCCAGCAGCCAAGATTCACAGGCCGCAGGGACCCAGTACTTC CASSQDSQAAGTQYF
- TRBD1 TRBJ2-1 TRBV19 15 TGTGCCAGTAGTGTCCGGGACAGGGGAGGGGATGAGCAGTTCTTC CASSVRDRGGDEQFF
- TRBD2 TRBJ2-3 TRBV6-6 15 TGTGCCAGCAAGGAGAGAGCGGGAGGAAGAGATACGCAGTATTTT CASKERAGGRDTQYF
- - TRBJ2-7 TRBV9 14 TGTGCCAGCAGCGTAGTAGGAAACTCCTACGAGCAGTACTTC CASSVVGNSYEQYF
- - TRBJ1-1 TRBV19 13 TGTGCCAGTAGCCCAATCATGAACACTGAAGCTTTCTTT CASSPIMNTEAFF
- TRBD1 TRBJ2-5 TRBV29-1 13 TGCAGCGTGATGACAGGGGCCCAAGAGACCCAGTACTTC CSVMTGAQETQYF
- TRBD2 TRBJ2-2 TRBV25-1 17 TGTGCCAGCAGTGATGGGTCGGTAGCGGGAGTACACGGGGAGCTGTTTTTT CASSDGSVAGVHGELFF
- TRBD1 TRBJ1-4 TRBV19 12 TGTGCCAGCTCCAGGGGGTATGAAAAACTGTTTTTT CASSRGYEKLFF
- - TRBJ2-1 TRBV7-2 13 TGTGCCAGCAGCTTAAGGGGCTACAATGAGCAGTTCTTC CASSLRGYNEQFF
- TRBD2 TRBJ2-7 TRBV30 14 TGTGCCTGGACGCTCGAGGCGGGAGGTAAAGAGCAGTACTTC CAWTLEAGGKEQYF